This paragraph reports one TCR beta chain. Antigen: not known. The junction does not match germline at one end; this may be a read error. The CDR3 length is 14 residues. Germline V gene sequence: CDR1 SSHAT, CDR2 FNYEAQ (reference sequence). The entry originates in a study of OX40 agonist ivuxolimab in advanced cancers. Notes on the study in general: With doses of 0.1-3.0 mg/kg, partial responders showed among the lowest clonal expansion.

Samples were taken at baseline and on day 1 of cycles 4 and 7. Only in-frame clones appear in the TCRdb table, and some are missing; sequencing was by immunoSEQ multiplex PCR. The sample consists of 60,000 to 75,000 clones, more than 85% of them appearing once. The input for sequencing was CD4+ or CD8+ T cells sorted from blood, taken in a trial of the OX40 agonist ivuxolimab. The receptor was derived from an adult with an advanced solid tumor such as melanoma, head and neck, liver or kidney cancer. The chain couples TRBV7-7 to TRBJ2-3; 8 bases are a match to TRBD2. The CDR3 nucleotides are TGTGCTAGCAGCCCGGGAGGGAGCACAGATACGCAGTATTTT. Its translation is CASSPGGSTDTQYF.